This record looks at one TCR beta chain sequence and its context. This CDR3 comprises 15 residues. CDR1 is KGHDR and CDR2 is SFDVKD in the germline V gene. Germline trimming cut 6 bases from V and 6 bases from J; bases unmatched to any gene: 10. The data stem from a study of blood T cell repertoires in COVID-19. Data came from immunoSEQ multiplex PCR; TCRdb stores just in-frame clones and leaves some out. The repertoire holds over 600,000 clones, with around 90% as singletons. The chain employs TRBV24-1 and TRBJ2-4, with 7 nucleotides matching TRBD2. The receptor was isolated from a woman between 18 and 29 years old with acute or convalescent COVID-19. The sample comprised peripheral blood. The CDR3 protein is CATSSSGGLGNIQYF. CDR3 bases: TGTGCCACCAGTTCCTCCGGGGGGTTAGGAAACATTCAGTACTTC.